Below are 20 T cell receptor beta chains sequenced from a single sample in a study of long-term antiretroviral therapy in people with HIV. Assay version v3.0 of immunoSEQ was used, and it was run at survey level. TCRdb's copy holds only in-frame clones and misses some; the assay was immunoSEQ multiplex PCR. Seen here are about 25,000 clones, 80% to 90% observed once, and the top ten hold more than 15%. Sequencing was performed on unsorted PBMCs, taken 1.2 years after starting antiretroviral therapy. The receptors shown here come from a man aged 45-60 years with HIV.

The rearrangement uses TRBV5-1 and TRBJ2-7; TRBD1 matches 7 bases. CDR1 and CDR2 from the germline V gene are SGHRS and YFSETQ. V shed 0 bases and J 4 bases; nucleotides not matched to a gene: 7. The CDR3 totals 15 residues. This CDR3 is CASSLAKGARYEQYF. CDR3 nucleotide sequence: TGCGCCAGCAGCTTGGCGAAGGGGGCGCGGTACGAGCAGTACTTC. Combining the CDR3 with reference TRBV5-1 and TRBJ2-7 gives the whole variable domain KAGVTQTPRYLIKTRGQQVTLSCSPISGHRSVSWYQQTPGQGLQFLFEYFSETQRNKGNFPGRFSGRQFSNSRSEMNVSTLELGDSALYLCASSLAKGARYEQYFGPGTRLTVT.

This clone was found once. This chain connects TRBV28 to TRBJ1-1; D call uncertain. The V and J ends lost 3 bases and 0 bases respectively, with 14 bases between them. The CDR3 extends over 16 amino acids. Germline-derived CDR1 and CDR2 are MDHEN and SYDVKM. The CDR3 sequence is CASSFNGRFMNTEAFF. CDR3 nucleotide sequence: TGTGCCAGCAGTTTTAATGGGCGGTTCATGAACACTGAAGCTTTCTTT.

The chain joins TRBV11-3 to TRBJ2-7; possibly TRBD2 for D (5 bases). The CDR3 contains 20 residues. Per the germline V gene, CDR1 is SGHNT and CDR2 is YENEEA. Between the trimmed V and J ends, which lost 3 bases and 3 bases, there was a span of 30 bases. CDR3: CASSFLFSHPPTRRFYEQYF. CDR3 nucleotides: TGTGCCAGCAGCTTTTTGTTCTCCCACCCCCCCACCAGGAGGTTCTACGAGCAGTACTTC.

The J gene is TRBJ1-1, the V gene TRBV29-1; 7 positions agree with TRBD1. Losses at the gene ends were 6 bases for V and 0 bases for J; bases not matched to a gene: 4. CDR3 length: 13 amino acids. Per germline, CDR1 SQVTM and CDR2 ANQGSEA. This chain's CDR3 is CSVGQTVNTEAFF. For the CDR3, the DNA is TGCAGCGTGGGACAGACAGTGAACACTGAAGCTTTCTTT.

The rearrangement joins TRBV11-2 to TRBJ1-2; 8 bases match TRBD1. Germline loops: CDR1 SGHAT, CDR2 FQNNGV. The CDR3 consists of 15 residues. V dropped 6 bases and J dropped 8; count of bases not matched to a gene: 14. The CDR3 loop is CASSLTDGTGGGYTF. CDR3 in DNA: TGTGCCAGCAGTCTCACGGACGGGACAGGTGGGGGCTACACCTTC.

The chain uses TRBV7-2 and TRBJ1-4, with no clear D. The CDR3 is made up of 15 amino acids. The ends were cut back, 1 base at V and 5 bases at J, with 11 bases in the middle. Germline CDR1 SGHTA, CDR2 FQGNSA. The chain's CDR3 is CASSLDTGLNEKLFF. The CDR3 DNA sequence: TGTGCCAGCAGCTTAGATACGGGTTTAAATGAAAAACTGTTTTTT.

This sequence joins TRBV7-8 and TRBJ2-1, with 11 positions matching TRBD2. Germline CDR1 reads SGHVS; CDR2 reads FQNEAQ. The CDR3 contains 17 residues. V lost 3 bases and J lost 6; bases outside the gene matches: 10. The CDR3 protein is CASSFPGGLAGGNEQFF. CDR3 nucleotides: TGTGCCAGCAGCTTCCCCGGCGGGCTAGCGGGGGGCAATGAGCAGTTCTTC. The variable domain in full, with the rest retrieved from reference TRBV7-8 and TRBJ2-1, is GAGVSQSPRYKVAKRGQDVALRCDPISGHVSLFWYQQALGQGPEFLTYFQNEAQLDKSGLPSDRFFAERPEGSVSTLKIQRTQQEDSAVYLCASSFPGGLAGGNEQFFGPGTRLTVL.

The chain links TRBV2 to TRBJ1-2, with 9 bases lining up with TRBD1. Germline-derived CDR1 and CDR2 are SNHLY and FYNNEI. The CDR3 runs 15 residues. V lost 3 bases, J lost 7 bases, and 9 bases stayed unmatched. The CDR3 DNA sequence: TGTGCCAGCAGTGACAGGGACAGGGTATACGGTGGCTACACCTTC. Translating it yields CASSDRDRVYGGYTF.

The chain uses TRBV4-3 and TRBJ2-7, with 9 positions matching TRBD1. Germline V CDR1 and CDR2: LGHNA, YSLEER. CDR3 size: 14 residues. J lost 5 bases, V lost 4 bases, and 6 bases had no gene match. The DNA for the CDR3 is TGCGCCAGCAGCCCCGGACAGGGGAGCCACGAGCAGTACTTC. Protein product: CASSPGQGSHEQYF.

This chain joins TRBV7-9 and TRBJ1-1; 7 bases are a match to TRBD1. Germline V gene sequence: CDR1 SEHNR, CDR2 FQNEAQ (reference sequence). The CDR3 extends over 17 amino acids. After removal of 3 bases from V and 0 bases from J, the junction contained 10 bases not matched to a gene. CDR3 bases: TGTGCCAGCAGCTTGTTTGGGAGGGGGCCTTTGAACACTGAAGCTTTCTTT. This codes for CASSLFGRGPLNTEAFF.

The V call is TRBV5-4, the J call TRBJ1-2; D unresolved. Germline lookup yields CDR1 SGHNT and CDR2 YYREEE (reference sequence). This CDR3 is 17 amino acids long. V shed 0 bases and J shed 4 bases, with 19 bases lying between them. Here the CDR3 DNA reads TGTGCCAGCAGCTTGGACAGAGCAAACCTACTGGGCTATGGCTACACCTTC. Protein: CASSLDRANLLGYGYTF. Full variable domain (remainder filled in from reference TRBV5-4 and TRBJ1-2): ETGVTQSPTHLIKTRGQQVTLRCSSQSGHNTVSWYQQALGQGPQFIFQYYREEENGRGNFPPRFSGLQFPNYSSELNVNALELDDSALYLCASSLDRANLLGYGYTFGSGTRLTVV.

V gene TRBV2 combines with J gene TRBJ2-7; no firm D call. The CDR3 loop spans 14 amino acids. Germline lookup yields CDR1 SNHLY and CDR2 FYNNEI. Trimming cost V 3 bases and J 0 bases, with 9 bases left between them. CDR3 DNA: TGTGCCAGCAGTGATTGGCAATTCTCCTACGAGCAGTACTTC. Translating gives CASSDWQFSYEQYF.

The chain carries TRBV2 and TRBJ1-5, with 8 bases aligning to TRBD1. The CDR3 length is 15 residues. Germline V gene sequence: CDR1 SNHLY, CDR2 FYNNEI. The junction had 4 bases not matched to a gene; V was cut back by 6 bases and J by 0 bases. The CDR3 here is CASRGTGLSNQPQHF. The DNA for the CDR3 is TGTGCCAGCAGGGGGACAGGACTTAGCAATCAGCCCCAGCATTTT.

V and J are TRBV7-2 and TRBJ2-3, with 7 bases fitting TRBD2. The germline V gene has CDR1 SGHTA and CDR2 FQGNSA. CDR3 size: 18 residues. With V trimmed by 4 bases and J by 0 bases, 13 bases remained unmatched. Written as DNA, the CDR3 is TGTGCCAGCAGCTACTGGCTAATTAGCGGGTCGAGCACAGATACGCAGTATTTT. Encoded protein: CASSYWLISGSSTDTQYF.

The CDR3, as DNA: TGTGCCAGCAGCTTAGAGGGATCGGGCAATGAGCAGTTCTTC. It specifies CASSLEGSGNEQFF. The chain links TRBV11-1 to TRBJ2-1; no reliable D call. Trimming pared 1 base from V and 6 bases from J, leaving 10 bases between. The CDR3 is 14 amino acids. In germline, CDR1 is SGHAT, CDR2 FQDESV (reference sequence).

The chain links TRBV5-1 to TRBJ2-7; TRBD2 might be the D (6 bases). The length of the CDR3 is 15 residues. Germline V gene lookup returns CDR1 SGHRS and CDR2 YFSETQ. The V end was cut by 4 bases, the J end by 1 base, with 15 bases between. DNA of the CDR3: TGCGCCAGCAGCCTGGTTGGAGGGCTTTCCTACGAGCAGTACTTC. Protein product: CASSLVGGLSYEQYF.

The chain recombines TRBV7-3 with TRBJ1-1; TRBD1 might be the D (6 bases). The V gene's germline CDR1 is SGHTA and CDR2 FQGTGA. V was shortened by 0 bases and J by 7 bases, with 18 bases between the two germline ends. The CDR3 extends over 16 amino acids. CDR3 sequence: CASSLTNVGTSREAFF. Here the CDR3 DNA reads TGTGCCAGCAGCTTAACTAATGTAGGGACAAGTCGTGAAGCTTTCTTT.

The V call is TRBV2, the J call TRBJ1-6; D uncertain. V was trimmed by 2 bases and J by 6 bases, leaving 11 bases between them. Germline V gene lookup returns CDR1 SNHLY and CDR2 FYNNEI. The CDR3 length is 15 residues. CDR3 residues: CASSEKRSANSPLHF. DNA for the CDR3: TGTGCCAGCAGTGAAAAGAGATCGGCTAATTCACCCCTCCACTTT.

The CDR3, as DNA: TGTGCCAGCAGTTACTCCTTTGGACAGCCCTACAATGAGCAGTTCTTC. Translated: CASSYSFGQPYNEQFF. This chain uses TRBV6-5 with TRBJ2-1; possible D gene TRBD1, 6 bases. CDR1 is MNHEY, CDR2 SVGAGI, per germline. V shed 0 bases and J shed 2 bases, with 11 bases lying between them. The CDR3 contains 16 residues.

The rearrangement joins TRBV7-9 to TRBJ1-2, with D unresolved. The V and J ends lost 5 bases and 8 bases respectively, with 15 bases between them. CDR1 is SEHNR and CDR2 is FQNEAQ in the germline V gene (reference sequence). The CDR3 loop spans 13 amino acids. In nucleotides, the CDR3 is TGTGCCAGCAGCCCAAGGACTATAGGCGGCTACACCTTC. Its protein is CASSPRTIGGYTF.